This T cell receptor beta chain was recovered during a study of T cell responses to AZD1222 COVID-19 vaccine. V lost 5 bases to trimming and J lost 4 bases; unmatched junction nucleotides: 13. The V gene's germline CDR1 is MNHEY and CDR2 SMNVEV (reference sequence). CDR3 size: 16 residues. Study conclusions and caveats: Nearly half of the spike-specific TCRs reportedly recognize variant regions that carry no mutations. Dominant CD4 TCR responses targeted spike regions 160-218 and 743-854.

Whether given at about 4 or about 12 weeks, second doses were pooled. A note on this clone: Its cognate antigen is unknown.

Some clones are missing from TCRdb's copy, which holds only in-frame ones; the method was immunoSEQ multiplex PCR. Of 170,000 or so clones in the sample, approximately 86% are singletons; the top ten hold around a tenth. This receptor was obtained from an adult who received the AZD1222 COVID-19 vaccine. The material was peripheral blood, obtained 28 days after the second AZD1222 dose. J is TRBJ1-2 and V is TRBV27; 7 bases are shared with TRBD1. CDR3 protein: CASSLRQGRIGYGYTF. As DNA, the CDR3 is TGTGCCAGCAGTCTCCGACAGGGACGGATCGGCTATGGCTACACCTTC.